The 4 T cell receptor beta chains reported below all come from one sample, sequenced in a study of shared clonotypes between healthy human individuals. TCRdb's copy holds only in-frame clones and misses some; the assay was immunoSEQ multiplex PCR. This table has 2 million to 2.5 million clones, under 97% appearing once. Sequencing input: naive CD4+ T cells sorted from blood. Noted subset: CD45RA+ positively selected. The receptors were gathered from a man younger than 30 in good health.

J is TRBJ1-2 and V is TRBV5-6; D remains unclear. The CDR3 loop spans 13 amino acids. V lost 0 bases to trimming and J lost 2 bases, with 5 bases between them. Germline V gene sequence: CDR1 SGHDT, CDR2 YYEEEE. The CDR3 nucleotides are TGTGCCAGCAGCTTGGGTTACAACTATGGCTACACCTTC. This sequence encodes CASSLGYNYGYTF.

CDR3 sequence (DNA): TGTGCCAGCGGGGCCACAGGGGCAGGGAAAGATACGCAGTATTTT. Translating gives CASGATGAGKDTQYF. The V gene is TRBV7-9, the J gene TRBJ2-3, with 7 bases that match TRBD1. The V gene end was trimmed by 8 bases and the J gene end by 5 bases; junction bases not matched to a gene: 13. The germline V gene has CDR1 SEHNR and CDR2 FQNEAQ (reference sequence). This CDR3 has 15 residues.

As to this clone: Different DNA sequences within this sample yield the same CDR3. The CDR3 sequence is CASSPERNQPQHF. The CDR3 DNA reads TGTGCCAGCTCACCAGAACGAAATCAGCCCCAGCATTTT. The chain recombines TRBV18 with TRBJ1-5, with D hard to call. V was pared by 2 bases and J by 4 bases, with 6 bases between. Germline V CDR1 and CDR2: KGHSH, LQKENI. This CDR3 is built from 13 residues.

The chain carries TRBV7-9 and TRBJ2-4; D might be TRBD2 (6 bases). Per germline, CDR1 SEHNR and CDR2 FQNEAQ (reference sequence). The V end was cut by 5 bases, the J end by 5 bases, with 16 bases between. The CDR3 loop spans 15 amino acids. This CDR3 reads CASSRTTGVENIQYF. The CDR3 DNA is TGTGCCAGCAGCCGTACCACGGGGGTAGAAAACATTCAGTACTTC.